This T cell receptor beta chain originates from a study of cytomegalovirus exposure and HLA in healthy donors (dated by TCRdb to the late 2010s). With respect to the entire study: According to an earlier analysis of a few hundred of the donors, some 170 million T cells yielded 117 million unique TCR beta sequences and about 280 Gb of sequence data. Approximately 310 gigabases of sequencing data and approximately 84 million unique TCR sequences were included in an early release covering roughly 600 HLA-typed donors. Of the roughly 400 genotyped donors, over 65% fell in the genetic ancestry cluster associated with self-reported Caucasian donors. The study aimed to test whether cataloging public T cell receptors could reveal signatures of past pathogen exposure. The study used immunosequencing to profile the T cell repertoires of under 700 subjects and linked those repertoires to cytomegalovirus serostatus. In addition to the first cohort of several hundred subjects, a separate validation cohort of under 150 different subjects was used. The study combined high-throughput TCR immunosequencing, statistical association of individual TCRs with disease status, and machine learning to predict cytomegalovirus infection status. To study patterns of TCR occurrence, a later analysis re-analyzed previously published TCR beta repertoires from several hundred donors and added high-resolution HLA genotyping. The later analysis used no new phenotypic data to find candidate immune exposures, relying instead on TCR beta sequences and their occurrence across donors. In an earlier analysis of a few hundred of the donors, high-throughput TCR beta sequencing was used to judge whether each TCR beta V gene segment behaved as functional or pseudogenic. Donor age, sex, ethnicity and CMV serostatus were collected together with the repertoire data. A later genetic analysis took genome-wide SNP genotypes for about 65% of the 666 donors and used that subset as a discovery cohort. All discovery cohort repertoires had been generated on a single sequencing platform. HLA typing covered class I and class II loci at four-digit resolution. The number of donors typed differed by locus, with 629-630 for A, B, C, DRB1 and DQB1, over 500 for DQA1, 600 to 610 for DPA1, and 472 for DPB1. Roughly 5 DR-DQ haplotypes were handled as single units for association and clustering, since linkage in the cohort was strong. Across 398 genotyped donors of the cohort, an average of about 220,000 unique TCR beta nucleotide sequences per donor were sequenced, and 15% to 20% of those sequences were non-productive. Study-wide conclusions, independent of this receptor: A later analysis found that TCR association rates varied across HLA loci, with DRB1 alleles showing the most associated TCRs and HLA-C alleles the fewest. The study listed 164 TCR beta chains as associated with cytomegalovirus. Sequencing depth was assumed to be roughly uniform across donors in the presence/absence analyses, though that assumption may not hold. The earlier analysis of 587 of the donors excluded roughly 17 rarely observed V segments, including chromosome 9 orphons, because counts were too low. The classifier was reported to diagnose cytomegalovirus status with high specificity and sensitivity in both the original cohort and the validation cohort. Broadly in line with IMGT annotations, most TCR beta V segments showed up in productive rearrangements about 90% or about 30% of the time in an earlier analysis of approximately 640 of the donors. A further reported finding was that TCR beta sequences accurately predicted the HLA-A and HLA-B alleles for most subjects in the first cohort. Linkage disequilibrium might explain the correlated functional status among segregating V segments, but an unknown experimental factor could not be ruled out. When HLA alleles, especially DR and DQ, strongly co-occurred, TCR associations were difficult to assign to individual alleles. Compared with the roughly 710-donor mean, donors in an Asian-associated ancestry cluster had fewer N-insertions in productive TCRs, according to a later genetic analysis. In a later analysis, HLA-associated TCR beta chains were found to be more clonally expanded and to have lower generation probabilities than equally common non-associated chains. In a later genetic analysis, a missense DCLRE1C variant was associated with V-gene and J-gene trimming of TCR beta chains, and the association was replicated in an independent cohort. For the cohort, immune exposure information was limited to CMV serostatus. Because HLA typing was missing for some donors at each locus, association tests included only the typed subset. A group of highly shared sequence variants was considered likely to be a technical artifact of the sequencing pipeline. The cohort was sequenced for TCR beta chains only, and without alpha or paired-chain data the features that could be detected were limited. Most TCR sequences were seen in very few donors, while some public TCRs were found in many individuals. Because the 87-base-pair reads could not distinguish some IMGT-functional V segments, including TRBV6-2 and TRBV6-3, those segments were excluded. In vitro tests confirmed that three of the cytomegalovirus-associated TCR beta chains recognize cytomegalovirus antigens. In a later analysis, most CMV-associated TCR beta chains were found to appear HLA-restricted, with HLA associations seemingly driven largely by CMV exposure. It was suggested by the authors that the approach could potentially be generalized to other disease states and immunological phenotypes. In a later analysis, 15,000 to 20,000 TCR beta sequences were associated with specific HLA alleles at a false discovery rate of 0.05. Several of the top co-occurrence clusters appeared to be linked to parvovirus B19, influenza, CMV and Epstein-Barr virus, according to a later analysis.

The library was made by the immunoSEQ multiplex PCR assay. A mixture of 60 forward primers for TCR Vbeta segments and 13 reverse primers for TCR Jbeta segments was used in the multiplex PCR. The CDR3 region of rearranged TCR beta genes was amplified from genomic DNA by a multiplex PCR assay. Amplified TCR beta libraries were sequenced as 87-base-pair reads on the Illumina HiSeq System. The original pipeline was this. Across the 600 to 700 repertoires, a later analysis counted 78 million or so unique TCR beta chains, around 11 million of which were shared by at least two donors. A nearest-neighbor algorithm error-corrected the raw reads and collapsed the reads into unique sequences, merging closely related sequences to remove PCR and sequencing errors. V, D and J gene segments were assigned by aligning CDR3 sequences to IMGT reference sequences. For a sequence to be retained, at least a six-nucleotide match to both a V gene segment and a J gene segment was required. Rearrangements were called productive when the CDR3 lacked stop codons and stayed in frame with V and J; all others were non-productive. Following IMGT convention, CDR3 was defined as the stretch from the second conserved V-encoded cysteine up to the conserved J-encoded phenylalanine. In an earlier analysis of 550 to 650 of the donors, sequences lacking an unambiguous match to a single V gene segment were excluded. An earlier analysis of fewer than 650 of the donors classified V segments as functional when productive rearrangements were above 56.7% and as segregating when the standard deviation between donors was above 5%. To diagnose cytomegalovirus status from the catalog of TCR beta chain sequences, a statistical classification framework was built. In a later analysis, V and J genes were assigned by comparing TCR nucleotide sequences against IMGT/GENE-DB human TR gene sequences. The TCRdist pipeline was used in a later analysis to assign CDR3 sequences and most-parsimonious VDJ recombination scenarios. In a later analysis, each TCR beta chain was defined by its CDR3 amino acid sequence together with its V-gene family, and reads lacking a unique V-gene family were excluded. As a way to deal with suspected cross-contamination and a sequencing artifact, a later analysis dropped approximately 590 nucleotide sequences that were highly shared and had low generation probability. In a later analysis, a clonal expansion index for each public chain was calculated from normalized within-repertoire ranks of inferred template counts. In a later analysis, generation probabilities were computed with a VDJ recombination model fitted to out-of-frame rearrangements, and the resulting probabilities were checked against IGoR. Hypergeometric tests were used in a later analysis to score TCR-TCR, TCR-HLA and TCR-CMV co-occurrence, with a repertoire-size bias correction applied to the TCR pairs. In a later analysis, false discovery rates were estimated by permuting HLA or CMV assignments 20 times. In a later analysis, co-occurring TCRs were grouped using DBSCAN, and TCRdist sequence similarity was added for clustering within HLA-allele-positive subsets. Repertoires with fewer than 30,000 or more than 120,000 public chains were left out of co-occurrence clustering, as were four to six repertoires with anomalous nucleotide sharing. Held by TCRdb, this immuneACCESS table contains in-frame sequences only and omits some clones. Under half of the omission traces to an unresolved V gene where checked; the cause of the rest is unknown. The V and J calls and clone size were taken over from that table, and D and trimming were inferred from the DNA. In all, the sample holds some 150,000 clones, and about two thirds of those were seen once. The ten largest clones take up about 2.7% of the sample.

There are a few counts of this clone. Its antigen is currently not known. Base qualities were left out, and no much larger clone turns up one base away. The CDR1 and CDR2 encoded by the germline V gene (reference sequence) are LNHDA and SQIVND. The germline V and J ends show losses of 7 bases and 5 bases respectively, and no gene match explains 5 bases of the junction. The CDR3 spans 13 residues, from the cysteine through the phenylalanine. Only the CDR3 portion is preserved as DNA: 39 bases, with reading frame beginning at the first base. In total, roughly 710 healthy bone marrow donors made up the cohort. At the time of sampling, all cohort members were nominally healthy, though unrecorded immune exposures were likely present. The donor was CMV seronegative and was included in the group of several hundred seronegative cohort members. Each donor provided a peripheral blood sample, and peripheral blood mononuclear cells were used for TCR beta sequencing. Genomic DNA was extracted from the blood cell samples with the Qiagen DNeasy Blood Extraction Kit.

Material for sequencing was PBMCs. The rearrangement joined TRBV19 to TRBJ1-2; the central 9 bases match TRBD1. The origin of this receptor is a woman aged 30 to 39 in good health and CMV-seronegative. The CDR3 region has the sequence CASIPGQGYGYTF. The DNA sequence is given as TGTGCCAGTATTCCCGGACAGGGGTATGGCTACACCTTC.